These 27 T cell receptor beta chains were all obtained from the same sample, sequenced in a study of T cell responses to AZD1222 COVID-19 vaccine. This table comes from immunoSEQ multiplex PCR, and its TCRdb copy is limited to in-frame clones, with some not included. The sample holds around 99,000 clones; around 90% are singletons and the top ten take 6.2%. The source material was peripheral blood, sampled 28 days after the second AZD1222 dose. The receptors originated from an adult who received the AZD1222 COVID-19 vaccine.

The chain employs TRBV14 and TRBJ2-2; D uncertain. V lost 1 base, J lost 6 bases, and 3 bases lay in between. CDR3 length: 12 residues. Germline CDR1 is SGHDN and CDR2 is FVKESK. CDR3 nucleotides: TGTGCCAGCAGCCAAGTCGCCGGGGAGCTGTTTTTT. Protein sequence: CASSQVAGELFF.

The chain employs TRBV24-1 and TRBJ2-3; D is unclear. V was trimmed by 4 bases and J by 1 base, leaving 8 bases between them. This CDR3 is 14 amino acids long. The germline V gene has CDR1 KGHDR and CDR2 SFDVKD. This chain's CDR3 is CATSEPDRTDTQYF. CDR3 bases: TGTGCCACCAGTGAACCGGACCGCACAGATACGCAGTATTTT.

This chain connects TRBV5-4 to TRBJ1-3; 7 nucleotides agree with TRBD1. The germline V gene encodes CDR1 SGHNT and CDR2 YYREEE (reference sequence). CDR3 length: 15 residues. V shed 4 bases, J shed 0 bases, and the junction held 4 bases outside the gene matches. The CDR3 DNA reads TGTGCCAGCAGCAACGACAGGGTCTCTGGAAACACCATATATTTT. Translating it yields CASSNDRVSGNTIYF. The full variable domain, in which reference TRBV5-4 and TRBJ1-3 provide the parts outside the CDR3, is ETGVTQSPTHLIKTRGQQVTLRCSSQSGHNTVSWYQQALGQGPQFIFQYYREEENGRGNFPPRFSGLQFPNYSSELNVNALELDDSALYLCASSNDRVSGNTIYFGEGSWLTVV.

For the CDR3, the DNA is TGTGCCAGCAGTGCCGGCTGGGGCGACTCCGAGCAGTACTTC. Translated, it gives CASSAGWGDSEQYF. J is TRBJ2-7 and V is TRBV6-4; TRBD1 might be the D (5 bases). V was trimmed by 4 bases and J by 6 bases, leaving 16 bases between them. Germline V gives CDR1 MRHNA, CDR2 SNTAGT. The CDR3 covers 14 residues.

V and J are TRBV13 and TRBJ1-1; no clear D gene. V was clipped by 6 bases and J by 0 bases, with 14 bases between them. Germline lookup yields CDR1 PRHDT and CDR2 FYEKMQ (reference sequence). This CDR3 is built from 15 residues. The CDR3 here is CASRAGLEMNTEAFF. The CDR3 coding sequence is TGTGCCAGCAGGGCGGGTTTGGAGATGAACACTGAAGCTTTCTTT.

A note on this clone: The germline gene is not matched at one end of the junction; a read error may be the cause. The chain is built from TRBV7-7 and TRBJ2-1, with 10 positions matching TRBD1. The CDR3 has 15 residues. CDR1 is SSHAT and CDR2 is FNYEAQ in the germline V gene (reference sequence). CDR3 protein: CASSLGTGVNNEQFF. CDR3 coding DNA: TGTGCTAGCAGCTTAGGGACAGGGGTGAACAATGAGCAGTTCTTC.

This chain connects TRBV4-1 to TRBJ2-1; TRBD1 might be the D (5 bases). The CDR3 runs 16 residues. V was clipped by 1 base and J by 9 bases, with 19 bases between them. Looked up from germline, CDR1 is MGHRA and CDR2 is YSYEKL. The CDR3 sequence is CASSQVQDTVMGEQFF. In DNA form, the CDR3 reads TGCGCCAGCAGCCAAGTCCAGGACACAGTTATGGGTGAGCAGTTCTTC.

The CDR3 loop is CASSSREDYGYTF. CDR3 nucleotides: TGTGCCAGCAGCAGCCGGGAGGACTATGGCTACACCTTC. The chain employs TRBV6-5 and TRBJ1-2; D remains ambiguous. CDR3 size: 13 residues. Germline values: CDR1 MNHEY, CDR2 SVGAGI. V was trimmed by 6 bases and J by 3 bases, leaving 11 bases between them.

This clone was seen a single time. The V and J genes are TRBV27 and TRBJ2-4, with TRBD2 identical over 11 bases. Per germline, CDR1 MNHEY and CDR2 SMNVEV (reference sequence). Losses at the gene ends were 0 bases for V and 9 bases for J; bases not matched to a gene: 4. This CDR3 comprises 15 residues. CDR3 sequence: CASSLSLLAGGIQYF. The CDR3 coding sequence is TGTGCCAGCAGTTTATCTTTGCTAGCGGGAGGCATTCAGTACTTC.

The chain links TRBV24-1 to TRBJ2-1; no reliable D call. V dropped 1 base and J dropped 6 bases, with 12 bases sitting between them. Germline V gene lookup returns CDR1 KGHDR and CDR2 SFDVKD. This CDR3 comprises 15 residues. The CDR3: CATSDLGYSGNEQFF. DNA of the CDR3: TGTGCCACCAGTGATTTAGGTTACTCAGGCAATGAGCAGTTCTTC.

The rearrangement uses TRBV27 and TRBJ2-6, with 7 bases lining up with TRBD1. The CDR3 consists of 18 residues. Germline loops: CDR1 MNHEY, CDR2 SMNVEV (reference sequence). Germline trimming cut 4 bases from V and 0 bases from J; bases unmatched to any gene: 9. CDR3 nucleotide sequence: TGTGCCAGCAGTTGGGTTGGAGAGGGGGCCTCTGGGGCCAACGTCCTGACTTTC. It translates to CASSWVGEGASGANVLTF.

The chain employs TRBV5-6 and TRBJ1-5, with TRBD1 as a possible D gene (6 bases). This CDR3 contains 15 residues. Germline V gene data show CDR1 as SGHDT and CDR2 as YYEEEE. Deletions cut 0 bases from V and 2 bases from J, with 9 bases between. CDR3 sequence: CASSLGPGGNQPQHF. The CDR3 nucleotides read TGTGCCAGCAGCTTGGGTCCAGGGGGCAATCAGCCCCAGCATTTT.

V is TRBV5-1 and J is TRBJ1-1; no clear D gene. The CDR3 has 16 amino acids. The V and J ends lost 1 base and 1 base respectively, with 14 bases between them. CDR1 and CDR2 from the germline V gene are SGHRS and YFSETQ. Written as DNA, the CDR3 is TGCGCCAGCAGCTTGAGTAGGGAGGGTCCGAACACTGAAGCTTTCTTT. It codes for CASSLSREGPNTEAFF.

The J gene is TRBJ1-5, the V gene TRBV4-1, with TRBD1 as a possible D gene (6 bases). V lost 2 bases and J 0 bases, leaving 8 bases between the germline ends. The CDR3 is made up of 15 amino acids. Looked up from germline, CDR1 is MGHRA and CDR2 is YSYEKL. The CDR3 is CASSQQGNSNQPQHF. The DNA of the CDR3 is TGCGCCAGCAGCCAACAGGGGAATAGCAATCAGCCCCAGCATTTT.

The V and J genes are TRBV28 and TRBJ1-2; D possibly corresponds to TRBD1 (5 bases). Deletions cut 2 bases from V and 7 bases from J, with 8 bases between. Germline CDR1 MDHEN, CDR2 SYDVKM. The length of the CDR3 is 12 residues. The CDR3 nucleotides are TGTGCCAGCAGTTTAGAAGGGGCTGGCTACACCTTC. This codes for CASSLEGAGYTF.

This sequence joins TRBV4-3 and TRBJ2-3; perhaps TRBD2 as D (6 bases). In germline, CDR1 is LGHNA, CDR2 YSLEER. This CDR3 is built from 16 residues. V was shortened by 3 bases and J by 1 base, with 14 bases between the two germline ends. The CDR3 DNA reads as TGCGCCAGCAGCCAGGTTCTAGCGAGCCGCACAGATACGCAGTATTTT. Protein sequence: CASSQVLASRTDTQYF.

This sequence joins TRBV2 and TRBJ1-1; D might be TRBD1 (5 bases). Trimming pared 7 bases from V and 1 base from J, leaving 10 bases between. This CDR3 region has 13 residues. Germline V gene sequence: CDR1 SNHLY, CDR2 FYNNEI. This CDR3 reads CASNPTANTEAFF. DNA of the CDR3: TGTGCCAGCAATCCGACAGCGAACACTGAAGCTTTCTTT.

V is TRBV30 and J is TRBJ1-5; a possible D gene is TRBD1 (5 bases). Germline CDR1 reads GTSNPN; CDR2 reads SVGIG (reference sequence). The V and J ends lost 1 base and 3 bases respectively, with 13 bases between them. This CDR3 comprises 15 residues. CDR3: CAWSGTGTANQPQHF. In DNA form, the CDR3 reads TGTGCCTGGAGTGGGACCGGGACCGCCAATCAGCCCCAGCATTTT.

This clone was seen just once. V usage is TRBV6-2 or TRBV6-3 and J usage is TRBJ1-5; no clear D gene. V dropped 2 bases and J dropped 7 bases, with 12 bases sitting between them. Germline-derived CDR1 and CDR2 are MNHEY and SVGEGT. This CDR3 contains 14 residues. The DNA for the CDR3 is TGTGCCAGCAGTTACACCCACAGCGGGCAGCCCCAGCATTTT. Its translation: CASSYTHSGQPQHF.

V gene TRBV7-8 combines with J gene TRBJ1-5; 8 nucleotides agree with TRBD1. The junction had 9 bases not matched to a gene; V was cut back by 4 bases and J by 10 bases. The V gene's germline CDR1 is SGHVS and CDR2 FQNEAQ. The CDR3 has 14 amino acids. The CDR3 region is CASSSRTGIGPQHF. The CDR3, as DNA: TGTGCCAGCAGCTCCCGGACAGGGATAGGACCCCAGCATTTT.

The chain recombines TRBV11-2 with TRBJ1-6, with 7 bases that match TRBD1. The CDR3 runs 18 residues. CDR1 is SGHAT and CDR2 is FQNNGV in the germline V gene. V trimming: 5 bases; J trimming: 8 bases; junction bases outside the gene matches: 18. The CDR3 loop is CASSLRQGGSQADSPLHF. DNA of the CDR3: TGTGCCAGCAGCCTACGGCAGGGGGGTTCTCAGGCAGATTCACCCCTCCACTTT.

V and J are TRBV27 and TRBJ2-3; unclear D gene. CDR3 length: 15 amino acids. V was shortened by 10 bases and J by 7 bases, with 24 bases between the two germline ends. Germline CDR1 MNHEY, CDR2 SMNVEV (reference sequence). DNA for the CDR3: TGTGCCATCGCCAAGGACGCGAGAGACCCCAATACGCAGTATTTT. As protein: CAIAKDARDPNTQYF.

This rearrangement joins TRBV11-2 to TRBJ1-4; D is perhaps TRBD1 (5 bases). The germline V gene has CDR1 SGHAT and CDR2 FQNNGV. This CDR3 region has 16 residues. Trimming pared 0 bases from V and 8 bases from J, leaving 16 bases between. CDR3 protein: CASSLDRGPTPEKLFF. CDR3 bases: TGTGCCAGCAGCTTAGATAGGGGACCCACACCGGAAAAACTGTTTTTT.

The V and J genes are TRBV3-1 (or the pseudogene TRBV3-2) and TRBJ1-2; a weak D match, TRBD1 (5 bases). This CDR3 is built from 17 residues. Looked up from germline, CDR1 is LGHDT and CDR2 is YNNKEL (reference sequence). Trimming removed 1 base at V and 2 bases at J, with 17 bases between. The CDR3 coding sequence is TGTGCCAGCAGCCAAGGAATGGGGGTCAGGATAAACTATGGCTACACCTTC. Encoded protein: CASSQGMGVRINYGYTF.

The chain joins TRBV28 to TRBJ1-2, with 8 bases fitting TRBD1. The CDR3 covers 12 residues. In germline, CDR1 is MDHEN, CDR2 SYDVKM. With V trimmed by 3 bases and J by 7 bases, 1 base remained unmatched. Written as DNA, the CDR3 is TGTGCCAGCAGTTTTGACAGGGGTGGCTACACCTTC. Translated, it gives CASSFDRGGYTF.

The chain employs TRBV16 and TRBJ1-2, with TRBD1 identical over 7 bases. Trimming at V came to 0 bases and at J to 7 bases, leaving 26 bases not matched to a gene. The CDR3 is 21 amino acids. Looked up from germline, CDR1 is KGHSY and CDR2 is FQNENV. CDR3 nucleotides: TGTGCCAGCAGCCAATCGATAGGGATCCTCCCGGGACAGAGGGGGCTCTTTGGCTACACCTTC. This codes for CASSQSIGILPGQRGLFGYTF.

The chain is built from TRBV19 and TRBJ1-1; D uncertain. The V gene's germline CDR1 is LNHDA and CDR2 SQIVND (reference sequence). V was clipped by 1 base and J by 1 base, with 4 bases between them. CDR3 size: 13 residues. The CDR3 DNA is TGTGCCAGTAGTATAGGAGGGAACACTGAAGCTTTCTTT. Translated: CASSIGGNTEAFF.